The entry below describes one T cell receptor beta chain. Its antigen target is currently unknown. Per-base quality was not reported, and no clone a single base away is much larger than it. This specimen includes other DNA sequences encoding the same CDR3. TCR CDR3 regions were amplified from genomic DNA by multiplex PCR using the deep immunoSEQ assay. Extracted genomic DNA from each cell subset was distributed evenly across all wells of several immunoSEQ 96-well plates, and each plate was treated as a replicate. For sorted subsets, each replicate PCR was loaded with around 220 ng genomic DNA, equivalent to some 27,000 T cell genomes. The purified libraries were quantified using a Qubit 3.0 fluorometer, sized with a Bioanalyzer 2100, and then quantified again using the KAPA Library Quantification kit. Every immunoSEQ 96-well plate was sequenced on a dedicated single-read 150-cycle Illumina NextSeq 550 flow cell. Regarding the original processing steps: Because only junctional sequences without quality scores were contained in the immunoSEQ output, filtering matching that applied to full-length reads could not be performed. To assign V/J genes and CDR3, sequences were annotated against IMGT germline references using PyIR, a Python wrapper for IgBLAST v1.9. Any read was removed if the V/J assignment was weak (E-value above 1e-6), the CDR3 was missing, or the read contained stop codons, out-of-frame junctions, or ambiguous translated residues. V3J clonotypes were defined by identical inferred V gene, J gene, and CDR3 amino acid sequence. Percentage overlap between repertoires was calculated by dividing the number of shared unique clonotypes by the size of the smaller repertoire. RTK rarefaction, the Chao1 estimator, and Recon v2.1 estimates of unobserved clonotypes were used to assess repertoire richness. For all TCRbeta clonotypes obtained by the gDNA method from a few donors, generation probabilities were computed with OLGA. Drawn from immuneACCESS, this table holds only the in-frame rearrangements with V and J called that TCRdb kept. Clones are partly lost; checked studies trace under half to an unresolved V gene and leave the rest unexplained. V and J calls and clone size come straight from that table; D and trimming were deduced from the DNA. Recorded for this sample are millions of clones; under 95% of them occurred a single time. The ten largest clonotypes hold around 1.7% of the sample.

CD8 naive samples were CD45RO-negative cells positively selected for CCR7, giving a CD45RA+CCR7+ population that excluded TemRA cells. The donors were healthy, HIV-negative adults who had no recently reported acute infections or vaccinations. All donors were Caucasian adults living in Nashville, Tennessee, USA. Blood was obtained by leukapheresis, after which PBMCs were separated by Ficoll-Histopaque density gradient centrifugation and cryopreserved in liquid nitrogen vapor phase. Purity and quantity of every magnetically sorted T cell population were checked by analytical flow cytometry. Each sorted fraction had its genomic DNA isolated and then quantified by UV absorbance on a Nanodrop 2000c. This entry is derived from a study of shared clonotypes between healthy human individuals (dated by TCRdb to the early 2020s). Regarding the study in general: A couple of women and a few men aged 18 to 49 years were included in the cohort. To increase sequencing depth and limit assay-specific biases, different laboratories used diverse techniques to prepare libraries and sequence TCR repertoires. To estimate repertoire size and how much clonotype sharing occurs between individuals, the study deeply sequenced the blood TCR repertoires of about five healthy adults. For each donor, three plates each were used for CD4 naive and CD4 memory, two plates were used for CD8 naive, and one plate was used for CD8 memory. Each donor's leukapheresis produced roughly between roughly 0.9 and 8.9 billion PBMCs.

From the cysteine through the phenylalanine, the CDR3 covers 14 amino acids. Of the read, only the CDR3 DNA is kept; its 42 bases are in frame from base 1. From a lookup of the germline V gene, CDR1 and CDR2 are MDHEN and SYDVKM. The germline ends are 10 bases apart after V is trimmed by 3 bases and J by 1 base. Points the paper makes about the study in general: Sampling was restricted to blood, and TCR repertoires in tissues likely differ from the TCR repertoires found in blood. Naive subsets generally had larger estimated clonotype richness than memory subsets did. Based on pairwise subsampling, the degree of clonotype sharing among donors was expected to be affected by sequencing depth. Sharing across a few donors was observed for roughly 5% of naive CD4, under 4% of naive CD8, roughly 2.3% of memory CD4, and about 0.4% of memory CD8 clonotypes. Rarefaction of sorted-subset datasets indicated incomplete sequencing despite the large sequencing depth. Compared with non-shared clonotypes, clonotypes shared by all four sorted-subset donors had higher generation probabilities. Because the study included only a small number of donors, the genetic and exposure-history diversity represented was limited.

This sequence originates from a man between 18 and 35 years old in good health. Some clones in this sample may be carry-over from other donors' samples. The chain employs TRBV28 and TRBJ2-7; the D gene cannot be named for sure. Input material: naive CD8+ T cells from PBMCs. The intended sense of this specimen's cell subset or site label: CD45RA+CCR7+. The nucleotide sequence reads TGTGCCAGCAGTTTCGGGCAGGCGTCCTACGAGCAGTACTTC. Its translation is CASSFGQASYEQYF.